A single sample gave rise to the 12 T cell receptor beta chains below, sequenced in a study of CD8 T cells in Susac syndrome. Random hexamers were used to reverse transcribe an amount of roughly 0.5 to 1 ug RNA. TCRdb re-called the immunoSEQ multiplex PCR reads through MiXCR, storing one row per CDR3 protein. The data hold approximately 150,000 distinct CDR3 sequences, with roughly 96% observed a single time. Material: CD4+ T cells from PBMCs. The receptors here all came from a human donor with multiple sclerosis.

The chain couples TRBV5-1 to TRBJ2-1; 7 positions agree with TRBD2. Per germline, CDR1 SGHRS and CDR2 YFSETQ. The CDR3 is made up of 15 amino acids. Trimming at V came to 5 bases and at J to 0 bases, leaving 5 bases not matched to a gene. The CDR3 region is CASRPTGGSYNEQFF. The CDR3 DNA sequence: TGCGCCAGCAGACCGACGGGGGGCTCCTACAATGAGCAGTTCTTC.

This chain joins TRBV6-1 and TRBJ2-4; D assignment may be TRBD1 or TRBD2 (6 bases each). Trimming pared 6 bases from V and 7 bases from J, leaving 16 bases between. Germline V lookup: CDR1 MNHNS, CDR2 SASEGT. The CDR3 totals 14 residues. The CDR3: CASRGEQGGNIQYF. The CDR3 nucleotides read TGTGCCAGCAGGGGGGAACAGGGAGGCAACATTCAGTACTTC.

This chain uses TRBV6-6 with TRBJ1-5; TRBD1 might be the D (6 bases). This CDR3 spans 16 amino acids. The germline V gene encodes CDR1 MNHNY and CDR2 SVGAGI (reference sequence). Trimming stripped 6 bases from V and 2 bases from J, with 17 bases between. The CDR3 sequence is CASRSPQEGGNQPQHF. The DNA for the CDR3 is TGTGCCAGCAGATCTCCACAGGAGGGGGGCAATCAGCCCCAGCATTTT.

This sequence joins TRBV28 and TRBJ2-6; 9 bases agree with TRBD1. The CDR3 has 16 amino acids. V lost 6 bases to trimming and J lost 4 bases; unmatched junction nucleotides: 7. CDR1 and CDR2 from the germline V gene are MDHEN and SYDVKM. This CDR3 is CASSPGQGGGANVLTF. In nucleotides, the CDR3 is TGTGCCAGCAGCCCGGGACAGGGTGGCGGGGCCAACGTCCTGACTTTC.

The table lists this clonotype with a count of one. The chain joins TRBV10-3 to TRBJ1-6; maybe TRBD1 (6 bases). This CDR3 region has 13 residues. V was clipped by 3 bases and J by 7 bases, with 7 bases between them. Germline V lookup: CDR1 ENHRY, CDR2 SYGVKD. The CDR3: CAISEQGNSPLHF. The CDR3 nucleotides are TGTGCCATCAGTGAACAGGGAAATTCACCCCTCCACTTT.

The chain couples TRBV28 to TRBJ1-6; 7 nucleotides align to TRBD1. There are 14 residues in the CDR3. Unmatched junction bases numbered 10, after V lost 7 bases and J lost 10 bases. Germline loops: CDR1 MDHEN, CDR2 SYDVKM. Here the CDR3 reads CASMTGNVVSPLHF. The DNA for the CDR3 is TGTGCCAGCATGACAGGGAATGTAGTATCACCCCTCCACTTT.

This clonotype was picked up one time. V usage is TRBV3-1 and J usage is TRBJ1-2, with D possibly TRBD1 on 5 matching bases. Trimming cost V 8 bases and J 7 bases, with 11 bases left between them. CDR1 LGHDT and CDR2 YNNKEL come from the germline V gene (reference sequence). CDR3 length: 11 amino acids. The DNA of the CDR3 is TGTGCCAGCTCATGGGGGGTTGGCTACACCTTC. Its translation: CASSWGVGYTF.

The chain couples TRBV4-1 to TRBJ2-1; 9 nucleotides line up with TRBD2. This CDR3 is built from 15 residues. Germline V gene sequence: CDR1 MGHRA, CDR2 YSYEKL. J gave up 4 bases and V 4 bases, and 5 bases lay outside the gene matches. The CDR3 protein is CASSPSGTPYNEQFF. CDR3 DNA: TGCGCCAGCAGCCCTAGCGGGACCCCTTACAATGAGCAGTTCTTC.

J is TRBJ2-1 and V is TRBV29-1; D may be TRBD2 (5 bases). The CDR3 length is 16 residues. V shed 6 bases and J shed 2 bases, with 20 bases lying between them. Germline loops: CDR1 SQVTM, CDR2 ANQGSEA. Here the CDR3 DNA reads TGCAGCGTGTTTGGCGGTCCCCACGGGGCCTACAATGAGCAGTTCTTC. It encodes CSVFGGPHGAYNEQFF.

The chain carries TRBV7-2 and TRBJ2-2; 7 bases fit TRBD1. The CDR3 has 15 residues. The V gene end was trimmed by 11 bases and the J gene end by 0 bases; junction bases not matched to a gene: 9. Germline V gene sequence: CDR1 SGHTA, CDR2 FQGNSA. As DNA, the CDR3 is TGTGCCTCCCAAACCGGGACAGCGAACACCGGGGAGCTGTTTTTT. Translating it yields CASQTGTANTGELFF.

The chain joins TRBV30 to TRBJ2-5; 8 bases agree with TRBD1. The J segment lost 7 bases and the V segment lost 3 bases, leaving 7 bases of the junction unmatched. Germline CDR1 GTSNPN, CDR2 SVGIG (reference sequence). This CDR3 spans 13 amino acids. The CDR3 is CAWREQGVPTQYF. As DNA, the CDR3 is TGTGCCTGGAGAGAACAGGGGGTTCCGACCCAGTACTTC.

V gene TRBV7-2 combines with J gene TRBJ2-1; no definite D call. V was clipped by 1 base and J by 6 bases, with 13 bases between them. The germline gives CDR1 SGHTA, CDR2 FQGNSA. This CDR3 has 15 amino acids. CDR3 coding DNA: TGTGCCAGCAGCTTAGGCCCGCATCCGGGCAATGAGCAGTTCTTC. It specifies CASSLGPHPGNEQFF.